This record looks at one T cell receptor (beta chain) sequence and its context. The sample originates from a study of CD8 T cells in Susac syndrome. Random hexamers were used to reverse transcribe 0.5 to 1 ug of RNA. A multiplex approach, immunoSEQ multiplex PCR, amplified TCR beta CDR3 across 54 Vbeta and 13 Jbeta. TCRdb re-called the immunoSEQ multiplex PCR reads through MiXCR, storing one row per CDR3 protein. The sample includes about 300,000 distinct CDR3 sequences, 85% of them seen just once. With 2 bases clipped from V and 1 base from J, the junction kept 5 bases outside the gene matches. Per germline, CDR1 WNHNN and CDR2 SYGVQD (reference sequence). The CDR3 extends over 15 amino acids. TCR beta from blood CD8+ and CD4+ T cells was sequenced. Negative isolation was used for CD8+ and CD4+ T cells, and FACS enrichment was applied to TEMRA cells.

Sequenced: CD8+ T cells from PBMCs. The J gene is TRBJ2-7, the V gene TRBV10-1; 7 bases agree with TRBD1. The sequence derives from a human donor with multiple sclerosis. CDR3 loop: CASSEETGRSYEQYF. The CDR3 DNA sequence: TGCGCCAGCAGTGAGGAGACAGGGCGATCCTACGAGCAGTACTTC.